The source of this T cell receptor beta chain is a study of blood T cell repertoires in COVID-19. Across the study: Whether acute or convalescent, the COVID-19 samples came from the United States, Italy and Spain.

A single count supports this clone. Generated by immunoSEQ multiplex PCR, the TCRdb table keeps only in-frame clones and is missing some. In the table there are over 400,000 clones, 75% to 90% of which are singletons. This TCR was recovered from a human donor in a cohort sampled during active COVID-19. The specimen sequenced was peripheral blood.

In nucleotides, the CDR3 is TGCGCCAGCAGCCCCCGAGATGGGAGTTTCGCAGATACGCAGTATTTT. This translates into CASSPRDGSFADTQYF. The J gene is TRBJ2-3, the V gene TRBV5-1; a weak D match, TRBD2 (5 bases). The germline CDR1 and CDR2 sequences are SGHRS and YFSETQ. The CDR3 spans 16 residues. Trimming removed 4 bases at V and 4 bases at J, with 19 bases between.